The 24 T cell receptor beta chains given below trace back to one sample, sequenced in a study of control samples from healthy donors and cancer patients. TCRdb's table, derived via immunoSEQ multiplex PCR, lists solely in-frame clones and lacks some. The sample has around 190,000 clones. The sample taken for sequencing was blood. These receptors were obtained from a woman between 25 and 40 years old in good health.

The rearrangement uses TRBV19 and TRBJ2-3; tentatively, D is TRBD1 (6 bases). V lost 4 bases and J lost 0, with 11 bases in between. CDR1 is LNHDA, CDR2 SQIVND, per germline (reference sequence). CDR3 size: 15 residues. Written as DNA, the CDR3 is TGTGCCAGTAGTACCCGGACAGCTAGCACAGATACGCAGTATTTT. Protein product: CASSTRTASTDTQYF.

Comments on this clone: Other DNA sequences in this specimen translate into the identical CDR3. This sequence joins TRBV3-1 (or the pseudogene TRBV3-2) and TRBJ2-7, with 9 bases that match TRBD1. The length of the CDR3 is 15 residues. The germline gives CDR1 LGHDT, CDR2 YNNKEL (reference sequence). The trim removed 6 bases at V and 1 base at J, leaving 7 bases unmatched. The CDR3 sequence: CASSLSGTGSYEQYF. The DNA of the CDR3 is TGTGCCAGCAGTCTATCCGGGACAGGGTCCTACGAGCAGTACTTC.

This chain links TRBV3-1 (or the pseudogene TRBV3-2) with TRBJ1-3; D is unclear. Trimming took 3 bases from V and 0 from J, leaving 6 bases between them. CDR1 and CDR2 (germline): LGHDT, YNNKEL (reference sequence). The CDR3 has 14 amino acids. The CDR3 region is CASSHGSSGNTIYF. The CDR3 coding sequence is TGTGCCAGCAGCCATGGGAGCTCTGGAAACACCATATATTTT.

The rearrangement joins TRBV4-1 to TRBJ2-7; TRBD1 matches at 8 bases. Per the germline V gene, CDR1 is MGHRA and CDR2 is YSYEKL. After removal of 4 bases from V and 7 bases from J, the junction contained 12 bases not matched to a gene. This CDR3 has 15 residues. CDR3 nucleotides: TGCGCCAGCAGCCGGGCGGGACAGGTGTACGATGAGCAGTACTTC. It is translated as CASSRAGQVYDEQYF.

The genes are TRBV9 and TRBJ1-2, with D unresolved. The V end lost 5 bases, the J end lost 2 bases, and 7 bases lay between the germline ends. This CDR3 has 12 amino acids. In germline, CDR1 is SGDLS, CDR2 YYNGEE. The CDR3 DNA follows: TGTGCCAGCAGAGGGTGGAACTATGGCTACACCTTC. Amino acid sequence: CASRGWNYGYTF.

This chain connects TRBV30 to TRBJ2-1; 9 bases are a match to TRBD2. Germline CDR1 is GTSNPN and CDR2 is SVGIG (reference sequence). This CDR3 comprises 13 residues. After removal of 2 bases from V and 12 bases from J, the junction contained 8 bases not matched to a gene. In nucleotides, the CDR3 is TGTGCCTGGAGTTTCCTAGCGGGGAGGGTGCAGTTCTTC. Protein sequence: CAWSFLAGRVQFF.

The chain links TRBV5-4 to TRBJ2-7, with D maybe TRBD1 (5 bases). The CDR3 loop spans 15 amino acids. V lost 0 bases and J lost 6, with 16 bases in between. Germline CDR1 reads SGHNT; CDR2 reads YYREEE (reference sequence). The CDR3: CASSLAGQGGREQYF. For the CDR3, the DNA is TGTGCCAGCAGCTTGGCAGGTCAGGGTGGTCGCGAGCAGTACTTC.

The J gene is TRBJ2-7, the V gene TRBV6-5, with 7 bases lining up with TRBD1. Germline values: CDR1 MNHEY, CDR2 SVGAGI. The CDR3 runs 13 residues. The V gene end was trimmed by 10 bases and the J gene end by 0 bases; junction bases not matched to a gene: 6. CDR3 sequence reads: CAIRDSSSYEQYF. The CDR3 nucleotides are TGTGCCATCCGGGACAGTAGCTCCTACGAGCAGTACTTC.

This chain joins TRBV7-6 and TRBJ1-3; tentative D call: TRBD1 (6 bases). Per germline, CDR1 SGHVS and CDR2 FNYEAQ. Between the trimmed V and J ends, which lost 3 bases and 2 bases, there was a span of 11 bases. The CDR3 covers 15 residues. For the CDR3, the DNA is TGTGCCAGCAGCTTTTCCCACAGGGCTGGAAACACCATATATTTT. Its translation is CASSFSHRAGNTIYF. The full variable domain, with the rest looked up from reference TRBV7-6 and TRBJ1-3, is GAGVSQSPRYKVTKRGQDVALRCDPISGHVSLYWYRQALGQGPEFLTYFNYEAQQDKSGLPNDRFSAERPEGSISTLTIQRTEQRDSAMYRCASSFSHRAGNTIYFGEGSWLTVV.

The rearrangement links TRBV11-2 to TRBJ1-1; 7 positions match TRBD1. This CDR3 spans 14 amino acids. Germline loops: CDR1 SGHAT, CDR2 FQNNGV. Germline trimming cut 5 bases from V and 6 bases from J; bases unmatched to any gene: 9. The CDR3 DNA sequence: TGTGCCAGCAGCCCCGGTCGACAGGGCGCTGAAGCTTTCTTT. It translates to CASSPGRQGAEAFF.

This rearrangement joins TRBV6-5 to TRBJ1-1; 9 positions agree with TRBD1. In germline, CDR1 is MNHEY, CDR2 SVGAGI. The CDR3 is 14 residues long. V shed 7 bases, J shed 1 base, and the junction held 4 bases outside the gene matches. For the CDR3, the DNA is TGTGCCAGCATTCAGGGACAGGGGAACACTGAAGCTTTCTTT. Amino acids: CASIQGQGNTEAFF.

The chain employs TRBV19 and TRBJ1-5; 9 nucleotides align to TRBD1. The CDR3 spans 13 residues. In germline, CDR1 is LNHDA, CDR2 SQIVND (reference sequence). V trimming: 7 bases; J trimming: 6 bases; junction bases outside the gene matches: 4. Written as DNA, the CDR3 is TGTGCCAGTAAAGACAGGGGGGGTCAGCCCCAGCATTTT. Translated: CASKDRGGQPQHF.

V usage is TRBV5-1 and J usage is TRBJ2-1, with D possibly TRBD1 on 6 matching bases. Deletions cut 6 bases from V and 13 bases from J, with 17 bases between. Germline V lookup: CDR1 SGHRS, CDR2 YFSETQ. This CDR3 comprises 12 residues. The CDR3: CASIDNRVVQFF. The DNA for the CDR3 is TGCGCCAGCATCGATAACAGGGTAGTCCAGTTCTTC. The whole variable domain, filled in from reference TRBV5-1 and TRBJ2-1, reads KAGVTQTPRYLIKTRGQQVTLSCSPISGHRSVSWYQQTPGQGLQFLFEYFSETQRNKGNFPGRFSGRQFSNSRSEMNVSTLELGDSALYLCASIDNRVVQFFGPGTRLTVL.

This chain links TRBV3-1 (or the pseudogene TRBV3-2) with TRBJ2-6, with 12 positions matching TRBD1. CDR3 length: 20 amino acids. CDR1 LGHDT and CDR2 YNNKEL come from the germline V gene (reference sequence). Trimming took 0 bases from V and 2 from J; bases not matched to a gene: 8. The DNA of the CDR3 is TGTGCCAGCAGCCAAGATACCCCCCGGGACAGGGGGCCTGGGGCCAACGTCCTGACTTTC. It yields the protein CASSQDTPRDRGPGANVLTF.

This chain connects TRBV28 to TRBJ2-7, with D possibly being TRBD1 or TRBD2 (5 bases each). V lost 3 bases and J 5 bases, leaving 14 bases between the germline ends. This CDR3 has 14 amino acids. Germline V gives CDR1 MDHEN, CDR2 SYDVKM. The CDR3, as DNA: TGTGCCAGCAGTTTCGGGACCCCGAGGGACGAGCAGTACTTC. Its protein product is CASSFGTPRDEQYF.

The chain is built from TRBV6-5 and TRBJ2-3; the D gene is possibly TRBD1 (6 bases). Trimming left V 4 bases short and J 4 bases short, with 9 bases between. CDR3 length: 13 amino acids. CDR1 and CDR2 from the germline V gene are MNHEY and SVGAGI. The chain's CDR3 is CASSFRGPDTQYF. The CDR3 nucleotides are TGTGCCAGCAGTTTCAGGGGTCCAGATACGCAGTATTTT.

The genes are TRBV11-2 and TRBJ2-5; TRBD2 agrees at 11 bases. The V and J ends lost 5 bases and 4 bases, in that order; junction bases with no gene match: 15. The CDR3 sequence is 18 residues long. The germline gives CDR1 SGHAT, CDR2 FQNNGV. In DNA, the CDR3 is TGTGCCAGCAGCCAACCTAGCGGGGGGCCAGCTTTTAGAGAGACCCAGTACTTC. Its protein is CASSQPSGGPAFRETQYF.

The CDR3 DNA reads TGCGCCAGCAGCCAAGCATCCGCGGGGGGCTCCTACAATGAGCAGTTCTTC. It translates to CASSQASAGGSYNEQFF. The rearrangement links TRBV4-1 to TRBJ2-1; 8 positions agree with TRBD2. This CDR3 has 17 amino acids. Germline-derived CDR1 and CDR2 are MGHRA and YSYEKL. V trimming: 1 base; J trimming: 0 bases; junction bases outside the gene matches: 5.

The chain employs TRBV27 and TRBJ2-5, with 9 nucleotides matching TRBD2. The CDR3 length is 15 residues. V shed 6 bases and J 2 bases; nucleotides not matched to a gene: 7. Germline V gives CDR1 MNHEY, CDR2 SMNVEV (reference sequence). This CDR3 is CASSVASGVQETQYF. For the CDR3, the DNA is TGTGCCAGCAGCGTTGCTAGCGGGGTACAAGAGACCCAGTACTTC.

V is TRBV4-1 and J is TRBJ2-1, with D unresolved. The CDR3 is made up of 13 amino acids. V was cut by 1 base and J by 7 bases, with 8 bases left in between. Germline assignment: CDR1 MGHRA and CDR2 YSYEKL. Here the CDR3 DNA reads TGCGCCAGCAGCCAAGGTCTTTGGAATGAGCAGTTCTTC. It is translated as CASSQGLWNEQFF.

J is TRBJ2-2 and V is TRBV6-4, with TRBD1 matching 8 bases. The germline V gene encodes CDR1 MRHNA and CDR2 SNTAGT. The junction had 14 bases not matched to a gene; V was cut back by 4 bases and J by 4 bases. The CDR3 has 18 amino acids. CDR3 loop: CASSAQGAVSGFTGELFF. Written as DNA, the CDR3 is TGTGCCAGCAGTGCGCAGGGGGCGGTGAGCGGGTTCACCGGGGAGCTGTTTTTT.

V usage is TRBV10-3 and J usage is TRBJ2-1, with D maybe TRBD1 (6 bases). The CDR3 loop spans 11 amino acids. The germline V gene encodes CDR1 ENHRY and CDR2 SYGVKD. V lost 10 bases and J lost 5, with 9 bases in between. The DNA for the CDR3 is TGTGCCACGGACAGTAACAATGAGCAGTTCTTC. This encodes CATDSNNEQFF.

The CDR3, as DNA: TGTGCCAGCAGTCTCGGACATTCGGGAGGCTACACCTTC. This codes for CASSLGHSGGYTF. This chain connects TRBV12-3 or TRBV12-4 to TRBJ1-2, with D possibly TRBD1 on 5 matching bases. The CDR3 is 13 residues long. The ends were cut back, 5 bases at V and 8 bases at J, with 15 bases in the middle.

Here the CDR3 DNA reads TGTGCCAGCAGCCAACCGGGACTGAAAGGCTACACCTTC. Translation gives CASSQPGLKGYTF. This chain links TRBV3-1 (or the pseudogene TRBV3-2) with TRBJ1-2; D is perhaps TRBD1 (5 bases). The CDR3 covers 13 residues. V lost 2 bases and J 8 bases, leaving 12 bases between the germline ends. Germline-derived CDR1 and CDR2 are LGHDT and YNNKEL (reference sequence).